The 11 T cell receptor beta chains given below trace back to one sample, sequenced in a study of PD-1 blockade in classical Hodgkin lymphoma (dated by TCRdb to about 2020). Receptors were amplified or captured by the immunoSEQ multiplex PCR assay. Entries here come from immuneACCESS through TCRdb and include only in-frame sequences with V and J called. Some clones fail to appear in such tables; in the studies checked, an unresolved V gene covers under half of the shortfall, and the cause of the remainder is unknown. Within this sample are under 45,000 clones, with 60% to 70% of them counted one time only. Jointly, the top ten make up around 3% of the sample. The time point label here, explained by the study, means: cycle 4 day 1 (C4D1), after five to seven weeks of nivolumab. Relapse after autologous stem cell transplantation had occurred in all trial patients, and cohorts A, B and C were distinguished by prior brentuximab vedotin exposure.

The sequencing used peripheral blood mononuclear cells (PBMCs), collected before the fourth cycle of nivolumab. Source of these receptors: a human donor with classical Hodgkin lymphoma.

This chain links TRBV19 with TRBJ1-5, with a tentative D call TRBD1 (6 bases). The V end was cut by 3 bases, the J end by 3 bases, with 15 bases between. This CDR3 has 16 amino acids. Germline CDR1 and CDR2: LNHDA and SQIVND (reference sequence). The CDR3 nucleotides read TGTGCCAGTAGTATCATCCAGGACAGCCTCAATCAGCCCCAGCATTTT. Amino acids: CASSIIQDSLNQPQHF.

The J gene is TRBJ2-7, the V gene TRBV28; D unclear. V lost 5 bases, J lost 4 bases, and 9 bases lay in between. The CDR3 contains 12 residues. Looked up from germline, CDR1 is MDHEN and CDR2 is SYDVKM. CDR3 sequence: CASSASKYEQYF. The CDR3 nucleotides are TGTGCCAGCAGTGCGTCTAAGTACGAGCAGTACTTC.

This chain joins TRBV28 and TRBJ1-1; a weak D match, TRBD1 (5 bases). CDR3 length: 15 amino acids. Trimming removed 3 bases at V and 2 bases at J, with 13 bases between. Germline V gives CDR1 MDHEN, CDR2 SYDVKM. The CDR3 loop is CASSFLGAGNTEAFF. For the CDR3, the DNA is TGTGCCAGCAGTTTTCTCGGGGCGGGAAACACTGAAGCTTTCTTT.

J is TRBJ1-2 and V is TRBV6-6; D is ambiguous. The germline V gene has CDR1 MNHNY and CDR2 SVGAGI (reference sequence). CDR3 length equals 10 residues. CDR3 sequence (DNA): TGTGCGGCAAGAGGAAATGGCTACACCTTC. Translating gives CAARGNGYTF.

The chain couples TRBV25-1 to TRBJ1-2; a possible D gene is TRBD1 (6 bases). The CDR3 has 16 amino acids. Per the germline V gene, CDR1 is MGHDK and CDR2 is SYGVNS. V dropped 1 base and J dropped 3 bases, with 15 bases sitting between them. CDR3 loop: CASSELLGRGDYGYTF. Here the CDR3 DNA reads TGTGCCAGCAGTGAATTACTCGGCAGGGGCGACTATGGCTACACCTTC.

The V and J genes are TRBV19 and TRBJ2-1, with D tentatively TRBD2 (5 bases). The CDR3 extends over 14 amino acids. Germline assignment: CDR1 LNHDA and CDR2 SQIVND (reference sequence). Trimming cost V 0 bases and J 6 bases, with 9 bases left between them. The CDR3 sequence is CASSIDPGINEQFF. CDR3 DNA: TGTGCCAGTAGTATAGATCCGGGAATCAATGAGCAGTTCTTC.

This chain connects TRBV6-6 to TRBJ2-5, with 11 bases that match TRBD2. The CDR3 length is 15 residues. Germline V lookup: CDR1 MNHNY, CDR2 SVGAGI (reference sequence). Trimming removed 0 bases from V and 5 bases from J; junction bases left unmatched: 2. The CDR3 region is CASSYSRLAGETQYF. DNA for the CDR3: TGTGCCAGCAGTTACTCACGACTAGCGGGGGAGACCCAGTACTTC.

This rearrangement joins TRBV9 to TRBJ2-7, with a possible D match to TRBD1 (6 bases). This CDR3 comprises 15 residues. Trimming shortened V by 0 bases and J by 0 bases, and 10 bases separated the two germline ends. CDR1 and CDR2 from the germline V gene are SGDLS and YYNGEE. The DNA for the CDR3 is TGTGCCAGCAGCGTAGAAACAGGGCCCTCCTACGAGCAGTACTTC. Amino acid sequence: CASSVETGPSYEQYF.

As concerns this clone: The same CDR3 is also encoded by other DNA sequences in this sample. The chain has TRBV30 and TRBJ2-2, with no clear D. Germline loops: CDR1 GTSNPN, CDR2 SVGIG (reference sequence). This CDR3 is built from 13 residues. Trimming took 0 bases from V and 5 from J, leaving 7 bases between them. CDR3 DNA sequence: TGTGCCTGGAGTGTTTTAGGAACCGGGGAGCTGTTTTTT. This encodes CAWSVLGTGELFF.

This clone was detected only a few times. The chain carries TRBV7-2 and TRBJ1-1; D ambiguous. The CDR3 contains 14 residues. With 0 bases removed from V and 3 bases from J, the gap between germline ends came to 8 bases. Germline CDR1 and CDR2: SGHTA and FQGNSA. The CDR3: CASSLALGHTEAFF. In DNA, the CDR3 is TGTGCCAGCAGCTTAGCGCTTGGGCACACTGAAGCTTTCTTT.

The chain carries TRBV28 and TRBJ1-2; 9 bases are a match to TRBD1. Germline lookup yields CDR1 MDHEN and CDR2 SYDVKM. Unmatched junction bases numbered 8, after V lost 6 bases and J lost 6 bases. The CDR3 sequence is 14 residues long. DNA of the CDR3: TGTGCCAGCAGCCGGTACAGGGGGCGGGATGGCTACACCTTC. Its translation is CASSRYRGRDGYTF.